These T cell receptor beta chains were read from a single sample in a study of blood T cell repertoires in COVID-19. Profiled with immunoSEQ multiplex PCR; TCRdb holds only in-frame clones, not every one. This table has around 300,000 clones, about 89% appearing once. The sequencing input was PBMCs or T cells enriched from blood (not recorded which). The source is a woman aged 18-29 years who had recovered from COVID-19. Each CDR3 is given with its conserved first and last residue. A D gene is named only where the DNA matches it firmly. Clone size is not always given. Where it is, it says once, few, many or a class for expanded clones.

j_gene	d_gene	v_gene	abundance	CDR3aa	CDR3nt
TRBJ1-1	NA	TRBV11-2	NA	CASSASGAEAFF	TGTGCCAGCAGCGCATCAGGGGCTGAAGCTTTCTTT
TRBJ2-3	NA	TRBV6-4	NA	CASSDGGASTDTQYF	TGTGCCAGCAGTGACGGGGGCGCAAGCACAGATACGCAGTATTTT
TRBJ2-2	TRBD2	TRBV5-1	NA	CASSLLGLAETAGELFF	TGCGCCAGCAGCCTACTGGGACTAGCAGAGACTGCCGGGGAGCTGTTTTTT
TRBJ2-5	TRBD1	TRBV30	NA	CAWREPGQHKETQYF	TGTGCCTGGAGGGAACCGGGACAGCACAAAGAGACCCAGTACTTC
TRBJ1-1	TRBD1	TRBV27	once	CASRETGRTEAFF	TGTGCCAGCAGGGAGACAGGGCGCACTGAAGCTTTCTTT
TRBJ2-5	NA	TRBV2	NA	CASSQTGIETQYF	TGTGCCAGCAGTCAAACAGGGATCGAGACCCAGTACTTC
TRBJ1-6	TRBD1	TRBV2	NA	CASRDPTGIGSPLHF	TGTGCCAGCAGAGATCCGACAGGGATAGGCTCACCCCTCCACTTT
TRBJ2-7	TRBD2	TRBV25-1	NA	CASSEYAGGTYEQYF	TGTGCCAGCAGTGAATACGCGGGAGGAACCTACGAGCAGTACTTC
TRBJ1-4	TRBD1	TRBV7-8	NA	CASSSYYATGSDEKLFF	TGTGCCAGCAGCTCCTACTATGCGACAGGGTCGGACGAAAAACTGTTTTTT
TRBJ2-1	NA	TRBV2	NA	CASSTRSISNEQFF	TGTGCCAGCTCCACTAGGAGCATATCCAATGAGCAGTTCTTC
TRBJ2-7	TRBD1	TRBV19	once	CASSIAIPGTGEIYEQYF	TGTGCCAGTAGTATAGCAATCCCCGGGACAGGGGAAATCTACGAGCAGTACTTC
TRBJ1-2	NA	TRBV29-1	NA	CSVEDPRRGNYGYTF	TGCAGCGTTGAAGATCCAAGGAGGGGAAACTATGGCTACACCTTC
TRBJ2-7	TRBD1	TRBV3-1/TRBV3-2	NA	CASSLLDRAPGEQYF	TGTGCCAGCAGCCTATTAGACAGGGCACCGGGCGAGCAGTACTTC
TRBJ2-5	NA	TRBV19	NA	CASSGDYQETQYF	TGTGCCAGTAGCGGAGATTACCAAGAGACCCAGTACTTC
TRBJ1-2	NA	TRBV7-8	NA	CASSLARFYGYTF	TGTGCCAGCAGCTTGGCAAGATTCTATGGCTACACCTTC
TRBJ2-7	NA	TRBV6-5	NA	CASRPPGAYEQYF	TGTGCCAGCAGGCCCCCGGGGGCCTACGAGCAGTACTTC
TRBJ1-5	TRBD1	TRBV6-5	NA	CASSFDRGGQPQHF	TGTGCCAGCAGTTTCGACAGGGGAGGTCAGCCCCAGCATTTT
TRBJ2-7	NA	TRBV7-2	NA	CASSLHRSTYEQYF	TGTGCCAGCAGCTTACACAGATCGACCTACGAGCAGTACTTC
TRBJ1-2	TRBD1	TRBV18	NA	CASSLSGGQAVYGYTF	TGTGCCAGCTCACTAAGTGGTGGACAGGCGGTCTATGGCTACACCTTC
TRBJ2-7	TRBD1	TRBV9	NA	CASSVGDRAYEQYF	TGTGCCAGCAGCGTAGGGGACAGGGCCTACGAGCAGTACTTC
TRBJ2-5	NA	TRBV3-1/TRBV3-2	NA	CASSQDIPETQYF	TGTGCCAGCAGCCAAGATATCCCCGAGACCCAGTACTTC
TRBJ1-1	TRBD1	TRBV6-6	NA	CASRNPDRGESEAFF	TGTGCCAGCAGAAACCCGGACAGGGGGGAATCCGAAGCTTTCTTT
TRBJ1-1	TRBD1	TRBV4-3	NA	CASSQDRGGLGWTEAFF	TGCGCCAGCAGCCAAGATCGAGGGGGCCTTGGGTGGACTGAAGCTTTCTTT
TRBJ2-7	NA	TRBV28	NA	CASSTKDISSYEQYF	TGTGCCAGCAGTACAAAGGACATAAGCTCCTACGAGCAGTACTTC
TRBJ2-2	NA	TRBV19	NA	CASSVTAGAGELFF	TGTGCCAGTAGTGTTACGGCGGGCGCCGGGGAGCTGTTTTTT
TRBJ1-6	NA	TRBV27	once	CASRELRQFLMNSPLHF	TGTGCCAGCAGGGAGTTAAGACAGTTCCTGATGAATTCACCCCTCCACTTT
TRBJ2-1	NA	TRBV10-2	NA	CASTGSGDNEQFF	TGCGCCAGCACCGGGTCTGGCGACAATGAGCAGTTCTTC
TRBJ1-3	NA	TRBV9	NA	CASSEQGLGGNTIYF	TGTGCCAGCAGCGAACAGGGTCTTGGTGGAAACACCATATATTTT
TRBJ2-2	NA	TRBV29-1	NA	CSVADRLRTGELFF	TGCAGCGTCGCCGACAGGCTTAGGACCGGGGAGCTGTTTTTT
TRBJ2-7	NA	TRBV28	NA	CATGGREPHEQYF	TGTGCAACAGGGGGGCGGGAGCCCCACGAGCAGTACTTC
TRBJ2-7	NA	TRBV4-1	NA	CASSQDWTDYEQYF	TGCGCCAGCAGCCAAGACTGGACAGACTACGAGCAGTACTTC
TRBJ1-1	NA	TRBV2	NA	CATTGGGGEAFF	TGTGCCACCACCGGGGGAGGGGGAGAAGCTTTCTTT
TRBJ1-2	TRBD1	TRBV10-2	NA	CASRMTGGFSYGYTF	TGCGCCAGCAGGATGACAGGGGGCTTCTCCTATGGCTACACCTTC
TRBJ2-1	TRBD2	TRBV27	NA	CASSTGLAWNNEQFF	TGTGCCAGCAGTACGGGACTAGCGTGGAACAATGAGCAGTTCTTC
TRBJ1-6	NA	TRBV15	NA	CATSREAGINSPLHF	TGTGCCACCAGCAGAGAGGCAGGCATCAATTCACCCCTCCACTTT
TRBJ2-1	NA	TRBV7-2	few	CASSLRERNEQFF	TGTGCCAGCAGCTTACGGGAACGCAATGAGCAGTTCTTC
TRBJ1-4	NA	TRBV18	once	CASSPAGSEKLFF	TGTGCCAGCTCCCCGGCGGGTTCTGAAAAACTGTTTTTT
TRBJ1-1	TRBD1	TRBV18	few	CASSPRQGGMNTEAFF	TGTGCCAGCTCACCAAGACAGGGCGGTATGAACACTGAAGCTTTCTTT
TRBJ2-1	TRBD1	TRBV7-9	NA	CASSFYRGLYNEQFF	TGTGCCAGCAGCTTTTACAGGGGGCTTTACAATGAGCAGTTCTTC
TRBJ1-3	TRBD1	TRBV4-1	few	CASRRDRAGNTIYF	TGCGCCAGCAGGCGGGACAGAGCTGGAAACACCATATATTTT
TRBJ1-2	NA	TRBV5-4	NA	CASSFRGGNGYTF	TGTGCCAGCAGCTTCAGGGGTGGGAATGGCTACACCTTC
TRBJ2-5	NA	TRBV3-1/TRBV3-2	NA	CASSYRLDQETQYF	TGTGCCAGCAGCTACAGACTAGACCAAGAGACCCAGTACTTC
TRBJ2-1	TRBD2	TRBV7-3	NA	CASSPGGGSPQYNEQFF	TGTGCCAGCAGCCCGGGAGGCGGGAGTCCCCAATACAATGAGCAGTTCTTC
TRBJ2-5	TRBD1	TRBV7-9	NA	CASSPRQGLVETQYF	TGTGCCAGCAGCCCTCGACAGGGGTTGGTGGAGACCCAGTACTTC
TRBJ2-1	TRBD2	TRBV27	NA	CASSLLGYSGIYNEQFF	TGTGCCAGCAGTTTATTAGGGTATAGCGGGATTTACAATGAGCAGTTCTTC
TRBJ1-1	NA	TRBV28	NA	CASSFFGWSLNTEAFF	TGTGCCAGCAGTTTCTTCGGGTGGTCCCTAAACACTGAAGCTTTCTTT
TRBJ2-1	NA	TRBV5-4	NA	CASSLVGGGLSNEQFF	TGTGCCAGCAGCTTGGTAGGGGGTGGACTCAGCAATGAGCAGTTCTTC
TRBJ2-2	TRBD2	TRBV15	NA	CATSRWTSGNTGELFF	TGTGCCACCAGCAGATGGACTAGCGGAAACACCGGGGAGCTGTTTTTT
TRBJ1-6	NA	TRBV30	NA	CAWSRGQWGFTLHF	TGTGCCTGGAGTCGTGGACAGTGGGGGTTCACCCTCCACTTT
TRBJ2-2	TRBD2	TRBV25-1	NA	CASILRGRAAGELFF	TGTGCCAGCATCCTTCGGGGGAGGGCCGCCGGGGAGCTGTTTTTT
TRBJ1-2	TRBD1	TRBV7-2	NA	CASSPDRGLGYTF	TGTGCCAGCAGCCCGGACAGGGGGCTTGGCTACACCTTC
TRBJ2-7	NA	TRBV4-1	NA	CASSQVAVGSSYEQYF	TGCGCCAGCAGCCAAGTTGCGGTCGGGAGCTCCTACGAGCAGTACTTC
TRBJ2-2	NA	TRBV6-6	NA	CASSPTRTNTGELFF	TGTGCCAGCAGTCCGACTAGAACGAACACCGGGGAGCTGTTTTTT
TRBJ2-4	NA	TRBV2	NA	CASSGQGLAKNIQYF	TGTGCCAGCAGTGGTCAGGGGCTAGCCAAAAACATTCAGTACTTC
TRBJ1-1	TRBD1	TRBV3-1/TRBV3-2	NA	CASSQFGQGTEAFF	TGTGCCAGCAGCCAATTCGGACAGGGCACTGAAGCTTTCTTT